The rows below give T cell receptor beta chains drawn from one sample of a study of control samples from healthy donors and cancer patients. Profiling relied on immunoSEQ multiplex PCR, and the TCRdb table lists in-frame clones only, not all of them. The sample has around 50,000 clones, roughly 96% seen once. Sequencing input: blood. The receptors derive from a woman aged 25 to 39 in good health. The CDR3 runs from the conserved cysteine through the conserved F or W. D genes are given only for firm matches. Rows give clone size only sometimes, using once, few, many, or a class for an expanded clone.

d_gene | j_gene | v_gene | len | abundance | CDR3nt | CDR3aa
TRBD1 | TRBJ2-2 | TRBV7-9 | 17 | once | TGTGCCAGCAACACCGGGACAGTCGGTCGGCCCACCGGGGAGCTGTTTTTT | CASNTGTVGRPTGELFF
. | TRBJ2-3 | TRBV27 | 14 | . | TGTGCCAGCAGTTATTCACGGGGAACAGATACGCAGTATTTT | CASSYSRGTDTQYF
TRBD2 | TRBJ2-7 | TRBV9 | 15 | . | TGTGCCAGCAGCCCCCGGACTAGCGGAACCTACGAGCAGTACTTC | CASSPRTSGTYEQYF
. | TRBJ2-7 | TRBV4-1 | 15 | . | TGCGCCAGCAGCCCCTGGGAGGCTCCCTCCGGCGAGCAGTACTTC | CASSPWEAPSGEQYF
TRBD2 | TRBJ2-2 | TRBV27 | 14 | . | TGTGCCAGCAGTTTGGGCCTAGCGGCCGGGGAGCTGTTTTTT | CASSLGLAAGELFF
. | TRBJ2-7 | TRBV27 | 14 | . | TGTGCCAGCAGTTTAGCCAGGTCCGACTACGAGCAGTACTTC | CASSLARSDYEQYF
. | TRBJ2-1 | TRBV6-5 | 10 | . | TGTGCCAGCATGGAGAATGAGCAGTTCTTC | CASMENEQFF
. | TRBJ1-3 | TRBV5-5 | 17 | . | TGTGCCAGCAGCTTGGTGCTGGGGGCGCAATCTGGAAACACCATATATTTT | CASSLVLGAQSGNTIYF
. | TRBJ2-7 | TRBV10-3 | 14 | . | TGTGCCATCAGTGAGTCATTTCTAGGGGCCGAGCAGTACTTC | CAISESFLGAEQYF
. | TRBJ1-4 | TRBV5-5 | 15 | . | TGTGCCAGCAGCGGCCCATTTGCAACTAATGAAAAACTGTTTTTT | CASSGPFATNEKLFF
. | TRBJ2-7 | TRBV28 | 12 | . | TGTGCCAGCAGTTCAACGGACAGCGAGCAGTACTTC | CASSSTDSEQYF
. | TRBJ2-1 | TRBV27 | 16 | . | TGTGCCAGCAGTTTGGGGATCGGAAAGGGACGAAATGAGCAGTTCTTC | CASSLGIGKGRNEQFF
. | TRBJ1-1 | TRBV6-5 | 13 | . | TGTGCCAGCAGTTACGCTGGGATAACTGAAGCTTTCTTT | CASSYAGITEAFF
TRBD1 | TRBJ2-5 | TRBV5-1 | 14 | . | TGCGCCAGCAGCCAGACAGGGCCAATAGAGACCCAGTACTTC | CASSQTGPIETQYF
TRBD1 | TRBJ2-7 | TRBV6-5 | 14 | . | TGTGCCAGCAGTTGGGACAGGTCGGCCTACGAGCAGTACTTC | CASSWDRSAYEQYF
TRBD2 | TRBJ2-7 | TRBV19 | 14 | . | TGTGCCAGTAGCCCCATTAGCGGGAGTTACGAGCAGTACTTC | CASSPISGSYEQYF
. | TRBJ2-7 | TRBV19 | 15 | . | TGTGCCAGTAGTAATCCCGGACGGAGCTCCTACGAGCAGTACTTC | CASSNPGRSSYEQYF
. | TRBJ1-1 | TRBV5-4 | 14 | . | TGTGCCAGCAGCTTAAAAGGCCAGAACACTGAAGCTTTCTTT | CASSLKGQNTEAFF
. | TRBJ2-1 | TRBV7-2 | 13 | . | TGTGCCAGCAGCTCATGGAACTACAATGAGCAGTTCTTC | CASSSWNYNEQFF
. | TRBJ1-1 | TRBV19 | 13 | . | TGTGCCAGTAGCCAGAGTTTTGGCACTGAAGCTTTCTTT | CASSQSFGTEAFF
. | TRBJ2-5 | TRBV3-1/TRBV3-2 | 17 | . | TGTGCCAGCAGCCACGCACTAGACAGAGATCAGAGGGAGACCCAGTACTTC | CASSHALDRDQRETQYF
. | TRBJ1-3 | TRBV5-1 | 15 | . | TGCGCCAGCAGCCCGGCGGGAAGCTCTGGAAACACCATATATTTT | CASSPAGSSGNTIYF
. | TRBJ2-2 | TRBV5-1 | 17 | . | TGCGCCAGCAAACTTGGAGGTGGGAGGACCAACACCGGGGAGCTGTTTTTT | CASKLGGGRTNTGELFF
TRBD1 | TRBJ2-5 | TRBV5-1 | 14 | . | TGCGCCAGCAGCCCGACAGGGACCCAAGAGACCCAGTACTTC | CASSPTGTQETQYF
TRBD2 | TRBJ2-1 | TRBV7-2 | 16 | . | TGTGCCAGCAGCTTAGGTAGCGGGAGGGGCGTCAATGAGCAGTTCTTC | CASSLGSGRGVNEQFF
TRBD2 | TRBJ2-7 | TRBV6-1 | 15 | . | TGTGCCAGCAGTGAAATTGAGGGACTAGCGGGAGGTGTTTACTTC | CASSEIEGLAGGVYF
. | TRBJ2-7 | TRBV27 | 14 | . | TGTGCCAGCAAGAAGCGGGCCTCCGCCTACGAGCAGTACTTC | CASKKRASAYEQYF
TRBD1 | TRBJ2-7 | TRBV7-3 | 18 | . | TGTGCCAGCAGCTTGCCCCGGACAGGGGGCAAGGTTACCTACGAGCAGTACTTC | CASSLPRTGGKVTYEQYF
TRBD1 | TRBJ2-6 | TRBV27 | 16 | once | TGTGCCAGCAGTGCCAGACAGGGGGCCGGGGCCAACGTCCTGACTTTC | CASSARQGAGANVLTF
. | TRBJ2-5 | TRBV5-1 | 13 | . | TGCGCCAGCAGCTTAATTATCCAAGAGACCCAGTACTTC | CASSLIIQETQYF
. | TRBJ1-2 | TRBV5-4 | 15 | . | TGTGCCAGCAGCTCTTCGGACGGCCTTTACTATGGCTACACCTTC | CASSSSDGLYYGYTF
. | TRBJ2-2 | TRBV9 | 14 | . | TGTGCCAGCAGCGTTGGGGACTTCAATCGGGAGCTGTTTTTT | CASSVGDFNRELFF
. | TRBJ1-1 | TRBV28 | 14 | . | TGTGCCAGCAGTCCGCAAGGACCCGTATCTGAAGCTTTCTTT | CASSPQGPVSEAFF
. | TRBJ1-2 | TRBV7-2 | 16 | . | TGTGCCAGCAGCCCTCAACCGGGACCGGAACTTGATGGCTACACCTTC | CASSPQPGPELDGYTF
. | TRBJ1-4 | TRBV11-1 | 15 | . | TGTGCCAGCAGCTCCCCTACAGGGCGGAATGAAAAACTGTTTTTT | CASSSPTGRNEKLFF
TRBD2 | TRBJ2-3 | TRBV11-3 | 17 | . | TGTGCCAGCAGCTTAAAGTTAGCGGGAAAATTCGCAGATACGCAGTATTTT | CASSLKLAGKFADTQYF
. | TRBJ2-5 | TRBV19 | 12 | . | TGTGCCAGTAGTATAGACCAAGAGACCCAGTACTTC | CASSIDQETQYF
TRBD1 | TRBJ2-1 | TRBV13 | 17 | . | TGTGCCAGCAGCTTTAAGGGACGGGACAGTAAAAGCAATGAGCAGTTCTTC | CASSFKGRDSKSNEQFF
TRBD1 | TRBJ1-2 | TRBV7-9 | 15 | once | TGTGCCAGCAGCTTAGGACAGGGAGCTAACTATGGCTACACCTTC | CASSLGQGANYGYTF
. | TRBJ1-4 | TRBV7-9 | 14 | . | TGTGCCAGCAGCCCTCCGGGGATTAATGAAAAACTGTTTTTT | CASSPPGINEKLFF
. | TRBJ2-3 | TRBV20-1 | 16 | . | TGCAGTGCTAGTGGTTTGGGGGCGAGAAGCACAGATACGCAGTATTTT | CSASGLGARSTDTQYF
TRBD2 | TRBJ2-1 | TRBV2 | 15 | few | TGTGCCAGCAGCGAGACTAGCGGGGGGAACAATGAGCAGTTCTTC | CASSETSGGNNEQFF
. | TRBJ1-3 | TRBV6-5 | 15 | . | TGTGCCAGCATCGCAGGCCGCCTCTCTGGAAACACCATATATTTT | CASIAGRLSGNTIYF
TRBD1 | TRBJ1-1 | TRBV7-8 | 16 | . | TGTGCCAGCAGCTTAGGTCGAGGGGGCGCCAGCACTGAAGCTTTCTTT | CASSLGRGGASTEAFF
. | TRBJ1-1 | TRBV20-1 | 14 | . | TGCAGTGCTAGTAGGCCAGTGGGGAACACTGAAGCTTTCTTT | CSASRPVGNTEAFF
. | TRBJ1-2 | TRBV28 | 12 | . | TGTGCCAGCAGAACGACAGGTAGTGACTACACCTTC | CASRTTGSDYTF
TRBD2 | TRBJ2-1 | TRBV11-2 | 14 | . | TGTGCCAGCAGCTTAGTAGCGGCGGGGGATGAGCAGTTCTTC | CASSLVAAGDEQFF
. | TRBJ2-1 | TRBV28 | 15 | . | TGTGCCAGCAGTTCGTTGGGGCCCACCACCAATGAGCAGTTCTTC | CASSSLGPTTNEQFF
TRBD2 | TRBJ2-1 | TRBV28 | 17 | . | TGTGCCAGCAGTACATCACTAGCGAGAAGCTCCTACAATGAGCAGTTCTTC | CASSTSLARSSYNEQFF
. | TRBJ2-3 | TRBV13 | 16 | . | TGTGCCAGCAGCCGACACAGGGTGAAGGGCACAGATACGCAGTATTTT | CASSRHRVKGTDTQYF
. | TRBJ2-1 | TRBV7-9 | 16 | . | TGTGCCAGCAGCTTAGTGGACGGGAGTCCCTACAATGAGCAGTTCTTC | CASSLVDGSPYNEQFF
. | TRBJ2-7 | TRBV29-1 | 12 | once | TGCAGCGCTCGGGACTCCCTAAGCGAGCAGTACTTC | CSARDSLSEQYF
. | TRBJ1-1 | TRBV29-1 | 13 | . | TGCAGCGCCGTCGGTGGGATGAACACTGAAGCTTTCTTT | CSAVGGMNTEAFF
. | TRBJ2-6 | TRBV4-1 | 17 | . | TGCGCCAGCAGGCCAATCGGACAGAGGTCTGGGGCCAACGTCCTGACTTTC | CASRPIGQRSGANVLTF